This T cell receptor beta chain is from a study of blood T cell repertoires in COVID-19. The CDR3 consists of 16 residues. V lost 1 base and J lost 0; bases outside the gene matches: 5. Germline CDR1 is LGHNA and CDR2 is YSLEER. Using immunoSEQ multiplex PCR, the repertoire was profiled, and TCRdb retains in-frame clones only, with some absent. The data hold more than 95,000 clones, with around 76% observed a single time. Material: peripheral blood. V usage is TRBV4-3 and J usage is TRBJ1-2; 7 nucleotides agree with TRBD1. The sequence was collected from a man aged 80 or over with acute or convalescent COVID-19. This chain's CDR3 is CASSQGGTGANYGYTF. The CDR3 bases are TGCGCCAGCAGCCAAGGGGGCACAGGGGCTAACTATGGCTACACCTTC.